The clone carrying this T cell receptor beta chain was counted once. The germline V and J ends were trimmed by 1 base and 2 bases, with 12 bases remaining between them. This CDR3 has 15 amino acids. Germline CDR1 reads SGHRS; CDR2 reads YFSETQ. The authors reverse transcribed roughly 0.5 to 1 ug RNA with random hexamers. TCRdb re-derived calls from the immunoSEQ multiplex PCR reads in MiXCR, one entry per CDR3 protein. This repertoire shows some 75,000 distinct CDR3 sequences, approximately 93% found once; its top ten account for roughly 0.45%. The sample originates from a study of CD8 T cells in Susac syndrome. Study information: There were 5 or 6 sequenced Susac syndrome patients with active disease and about 8 in remission. Susac syndrome patients were untreated, on corticosteroids with some adding intravenous immunoglobulin, or on intravenous immunoglobulin only.

The diagnostic criteria for definite or probable disease, as recently defined, were met by the patients with Susac syndrome. Negative isolation yielded CD4+ and CD8+ T cells, and FACS enriched TEMRA cells. This receptor was obtained from a human donor with Susac syndrome. Sequences were obtained from CD8+ T cells from PBMCs. The chain carries TRBV5-1 and TRBJ1-1, with unresolved D. The DNA of the CDR3 is TGCGCCAGCAGCTTGAGGGCCGCAGAAAACACTGAAGCTTTCTTT. Residues: CASSLRAAENTEAFF.